A single sample gave rise to the 9 T cell receptor beta chains below, sequenced in a study of long-term antiretroviral therapy in people with HIV. Sequencing used immunoSEQ v3.0 at survey level. Clones were sequenced by immunoSEQ multiplex PCR, and TCRdb holds only the in-frame ones, with some missing. The table lists over 30,000 clones, 95% to 98% of them singletons. The specimen comprised unsorted PBMCs, sampled 7.6 years after starting antiretroviral therapy. These TCRs come from a man aged 25 to 45 with HIV.

This chain joins TRBV4-3 and TRBJ1-1; 9 bases line up with TRBD1. J gave up 4 bases and V 0 bases, and 6 bases lay outside the gene matches. The CDR3 totals 16 residues. Germline-derived CDR1 and CDR2 are LGHNA and YSLEER. This CDR3 is CASSQDWGQGSTEAFF. The CDR3 coding sequence is TGCGCCAGCAGCCAAGATTGGGGACAGGGCTCCACTGAAGCTTTCTTT.

This clone came up once. The gene calls are TRBV2 and TRBJ1-5; tentatively, D is TRBD1 (5 bases). The V end was cut by 2 bases, the J end by 3 bases, with 17 bases between. Germline values: CDR1 SNHLY, CDR2 FYNNEI. The CDR3 covers 17 residues. The CDR3 sequence is CASSERSSRAFNQPQHF. DNA of the CDR3: TGTGCCAGCAGTGAAAGGAGCAGCAGGGCTTTCAATCAGCCCCAGCATTTT.

The chain joins TRBV30 to TRBJ2-7, with D possibly TRBD1 on 6 matching bases. V lost 0 bases to trimming and J lost 2 bases, with 11 bases between them. This CDR3 contains 14 residues. Germline CDR1 is GTSNPN and CDR2 is SVGIG (reference sequence). The CDR3 DNA reads as TGTGCCTGGAGTGTGTTACAGGGACCCTACGAGCAGTACTTC. Translating it yields CAWSVLQGPYEQYF.

The chain has TRBV5-8 and TRBJ2-3; no firm D call. Deletions cut 1 base from V and 5 bases from J, with 5 bases between. The CDR3 consists of 12 residues. CDR1 is SGHTS and CDR2 is YDEGEE in the germline V gene. In DNA form, the CDR3 reads TGTGCCAGCAGCTTGATTAGAGATACGCAGTATTTT. This translates into CASSLIRDTQYF.

V usage is TRBV2 and J usage is TRBJ1-4; no firm D call. This CDR3 has 16 residues. V lost 7 bases, J lost 4 bases, and 19 bases lay in between. The germline CDR1 and CDR2 sequences are SNHLY and FYNNEI. The CDR3 DNA follows: TGTGCCAGCAAGGTGGGCCCCCTTCCGAATAATGAAAAACTGTTTTTT. Residues: CASKVGPLPNNEKLFF.

J is TRBJ1-1 and V is TRBV6-1; D is ambiguous. V lost 1 base and J 1 base, leaving 4 bases between the germline ends. The CDR3 has 13 residues. Per the germline V gene, CDR1 is MNHNS and CDR2 is SASEGT. Written as DNA, the CDR3 is TGTGCCAGCAGTGAAGTTGAGAACACTGAAGCTTTCTTT. It translates to CASSEVENTEAFF.

The chain has TRBV9 and TRBJ2-2; a possible D gene is TRBD1 (5 bases). The V and J ends lost 6 bases and 2 bases respectively, with 8 bases between them. The germline V gene encodes CDR1 SGDLS and CDR2 YYNGEE. The CDR3 extends over 13 amino acids. As DNA, the CDR3 is TGTGCCAGCACAGGGCTAAACACCGGGGAGCTGTTTTTT. It specifies CASTGLNTGELFF. The full variable domain, its missing parts supplied by reference TRBV9 and TRBJ2-2, is DSGVTQTPKHLITATGQRVTLRCSPRSGDLSVYWYQQSLDQGLQFLIQYYNGEERAKGNILERFSAQQFPDLHSELNLSSLELGDSALYFCASTGLNTGELFFGEGSRLTVL.

The V and J genes are TRBV19 and TRBJ2-5, with 7 bases identical to TRBD1. CDR3 size: 13 residues. Losses at the gene ends were 5 bases for V and 3 bases for J; bases not matched to a gene: 3. The germline CDR1 and CDR2 sequences are LNHDA and SQIVND (reference sequence). The CDR3 protein is CASSPQGEETQYF. The CDR3, as DNA: TGTGCCAGTAGTCCCCAGGGGGAAGAGACCCAGTACTTC.

The chain carries TRBV5-1 and TRBJ2-7; no firm D call. Germline V gene sequence: CDR1 SGHRS, CDR2 YFSETQ. V was clipped by 4 bases and J by 2 bases, with 16 bases between them. The CDR3 contains 15 residues. The CDR3 here is CASSLLDAIPYEQYF. The CDR3 bases are TGCGCCAGCAGCCTTTTGGACGCAATCCCCTACGAGCAGTACTTC. The complete variable domain, with remaining parts taken from reference TRBV5-1 and TRBJ2-7, reads KAGVTQTPRYLIKTRGQQVTLSCSPISGHRSVSWYQQTPGQGLQFLFEYFSETQRNKGNFPGRFSGRQFSNSRSEMNVSTLELGDSALYLCASSLLDAIPYEQYFGPGTRLTVT.